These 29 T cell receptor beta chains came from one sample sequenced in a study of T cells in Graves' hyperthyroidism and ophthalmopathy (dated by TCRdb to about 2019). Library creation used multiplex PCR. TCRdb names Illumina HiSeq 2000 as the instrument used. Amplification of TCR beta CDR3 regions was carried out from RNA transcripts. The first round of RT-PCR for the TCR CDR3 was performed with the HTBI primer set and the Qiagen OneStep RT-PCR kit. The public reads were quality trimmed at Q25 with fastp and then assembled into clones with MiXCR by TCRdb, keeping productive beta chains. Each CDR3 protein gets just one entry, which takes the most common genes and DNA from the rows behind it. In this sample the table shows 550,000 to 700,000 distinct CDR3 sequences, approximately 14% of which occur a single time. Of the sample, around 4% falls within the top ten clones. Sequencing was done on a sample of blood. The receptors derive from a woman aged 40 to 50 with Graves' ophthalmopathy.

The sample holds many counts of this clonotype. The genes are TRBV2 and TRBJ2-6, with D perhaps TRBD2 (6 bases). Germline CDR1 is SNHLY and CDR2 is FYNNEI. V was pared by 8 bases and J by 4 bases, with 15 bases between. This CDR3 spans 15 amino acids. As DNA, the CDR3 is TGTGCCAGCCTGCCAGGGAGGTCCGGGGCCAACGTCCTGACTTTC. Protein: CASLPGRSGANVLTF.

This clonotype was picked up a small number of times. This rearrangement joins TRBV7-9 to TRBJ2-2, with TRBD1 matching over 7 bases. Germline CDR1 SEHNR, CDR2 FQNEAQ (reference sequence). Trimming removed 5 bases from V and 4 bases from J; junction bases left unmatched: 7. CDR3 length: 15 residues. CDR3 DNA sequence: TGTGCCAGCAGCCACCGGGACAGCCTCACCGGGGAGCTGTTTTTT. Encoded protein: CASSHRDSLTGELFF.

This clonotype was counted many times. CDR3 protein: CASSLLDREDQPQHF. The CDR3 DNA sequence: TGTGCCAGCAGCCTCCTGGACAGGGAGGATCAGCCCCAGCATTTT. The V call is TRBV6-4, the J call TRBJ1-5; 8 bases align to TRBD1. The V and J ends lost 6 bases and 5 bases, in that order; junction bases with no gene match: 9. The V gene's germline CDR1 is MRHNA and CDR2 SNTAGT. The CDR3 runs to 15 residues.

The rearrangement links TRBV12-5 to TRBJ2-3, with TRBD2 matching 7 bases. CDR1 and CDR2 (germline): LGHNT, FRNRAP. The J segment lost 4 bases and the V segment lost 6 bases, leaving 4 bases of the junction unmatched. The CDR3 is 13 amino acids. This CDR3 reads CASGRGVADTQYF. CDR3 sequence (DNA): TGTGCTAGTGGCCGGGGGGTGGCAGATACGCAGTATTTT.

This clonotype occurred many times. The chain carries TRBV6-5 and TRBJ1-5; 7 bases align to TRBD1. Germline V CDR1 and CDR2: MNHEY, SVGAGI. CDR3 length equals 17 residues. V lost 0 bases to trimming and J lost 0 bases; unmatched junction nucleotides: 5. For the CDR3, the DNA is TGTGCCAGCAGTTACTCCGCAGGACAGGCTAGCAATCAGCCCCAGCATTTT. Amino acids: CASSYSAGQASNQPQHF.

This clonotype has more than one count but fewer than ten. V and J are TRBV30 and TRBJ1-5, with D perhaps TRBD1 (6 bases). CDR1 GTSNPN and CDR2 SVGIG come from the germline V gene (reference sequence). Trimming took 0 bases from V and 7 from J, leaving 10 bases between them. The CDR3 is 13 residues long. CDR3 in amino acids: CAWSVTGRQPQHF. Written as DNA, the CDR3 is TGTGCCTGGAGTGTAACAGGGCGACAGCCCCAGCATTTT.

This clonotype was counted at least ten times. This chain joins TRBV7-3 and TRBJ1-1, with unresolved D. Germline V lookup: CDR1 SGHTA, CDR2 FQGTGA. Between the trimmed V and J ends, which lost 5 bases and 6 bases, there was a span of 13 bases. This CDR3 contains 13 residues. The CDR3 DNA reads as TGTGCCAGCAGCATCGGCCCGACCTCTGAAGCTTTCTTT. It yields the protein CASSIGPTSEAFF.

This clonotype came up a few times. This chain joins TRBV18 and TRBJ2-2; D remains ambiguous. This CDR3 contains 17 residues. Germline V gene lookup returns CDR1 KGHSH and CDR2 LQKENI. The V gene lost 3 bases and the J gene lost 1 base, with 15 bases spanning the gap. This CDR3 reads CASSPSRTLKNTGELFF. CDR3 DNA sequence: TGTGCCAGCTCACCCTCCCGGACCCTTAAGAACACCGGGGAGCTGTTTTTT.

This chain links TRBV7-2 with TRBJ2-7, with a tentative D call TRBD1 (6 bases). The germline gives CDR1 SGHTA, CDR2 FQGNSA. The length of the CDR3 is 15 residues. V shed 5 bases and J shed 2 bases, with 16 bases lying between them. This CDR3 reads CASSHTPGTPYEQYF. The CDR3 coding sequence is TGTGCCAGCAGCCACACCCCCGGGACACCCTACGAGCAGTACTTC.

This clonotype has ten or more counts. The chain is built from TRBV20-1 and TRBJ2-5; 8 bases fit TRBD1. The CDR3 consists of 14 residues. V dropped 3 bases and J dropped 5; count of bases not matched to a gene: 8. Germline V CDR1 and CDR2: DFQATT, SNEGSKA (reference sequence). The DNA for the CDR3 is TGCAGTGCTAGGTTACAGGGGGGACGGGAGACCCAGTACTTC. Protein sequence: CSARLQGGRETQYF.

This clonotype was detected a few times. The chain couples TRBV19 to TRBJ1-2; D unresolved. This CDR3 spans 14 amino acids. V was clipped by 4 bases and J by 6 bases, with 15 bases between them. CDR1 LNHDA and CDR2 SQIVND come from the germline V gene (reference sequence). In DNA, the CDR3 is TGTGCCAGTAGTACCCTAACGGACGGAAATGGCTACACCTTC. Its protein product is CASSTLTDGNGYTF.

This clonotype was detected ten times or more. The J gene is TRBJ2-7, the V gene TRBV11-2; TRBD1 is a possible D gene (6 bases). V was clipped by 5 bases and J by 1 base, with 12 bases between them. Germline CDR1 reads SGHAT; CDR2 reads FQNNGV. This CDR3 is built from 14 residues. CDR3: CASSAVDRSYEQYF. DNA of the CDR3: TGTGCCAGCAGCGCGGTTGACAGGTCCTACGAGCAGTACTTC.

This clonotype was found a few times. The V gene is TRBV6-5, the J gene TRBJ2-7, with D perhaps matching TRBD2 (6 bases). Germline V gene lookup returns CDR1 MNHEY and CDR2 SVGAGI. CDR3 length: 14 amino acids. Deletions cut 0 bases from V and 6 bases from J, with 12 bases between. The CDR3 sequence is CASSYSTSGSEQYF. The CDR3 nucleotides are TGTGCCAGCAGTTACTCGACCTCCGGGAGCGAGCAGTACTTC.

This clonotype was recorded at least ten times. The CDR3 reads CASSSSSSSYEQYF. CDR3 nucleotide sequence: TGTGCCAGCAGTTCGTCCAGCAGCTCCTACGAGCAGTACTTC. The V gene is TRBV12-3 or TRBV12-4, the J gene TRBJ2-7; D gene ambiguous. This CDR3 spans 14 amino acids. The V end lost 4 bases, the J end lost 0 bases, and 10 bases lay between the germline ends.

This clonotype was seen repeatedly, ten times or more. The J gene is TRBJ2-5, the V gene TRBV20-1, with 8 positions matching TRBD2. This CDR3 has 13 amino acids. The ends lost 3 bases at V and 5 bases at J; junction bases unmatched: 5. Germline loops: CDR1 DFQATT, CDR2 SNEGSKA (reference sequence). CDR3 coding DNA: TGCAGTGCTAGCCAGACTAGCGCGGAGACCCAGTACTTC. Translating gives CSASQTSAETQYF.

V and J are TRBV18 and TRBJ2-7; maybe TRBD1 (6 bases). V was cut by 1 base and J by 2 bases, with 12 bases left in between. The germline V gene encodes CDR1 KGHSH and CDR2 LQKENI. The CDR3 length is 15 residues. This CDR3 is CASSPRATGTYEQYF. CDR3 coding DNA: TGTGCCAGCTCACCACGCGCGACAGGAACCTACGAGCAGTACTTC.

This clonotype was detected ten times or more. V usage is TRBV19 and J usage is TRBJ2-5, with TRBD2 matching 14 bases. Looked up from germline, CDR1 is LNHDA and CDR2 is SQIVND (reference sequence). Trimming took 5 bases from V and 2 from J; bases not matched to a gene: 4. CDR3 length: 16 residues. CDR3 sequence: CASSGRTSGRQETQYF. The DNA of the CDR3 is TGTGCCAGTAGTGGACGGACTAGCGGGAGGCAAGAGACCCAGTACTTC.

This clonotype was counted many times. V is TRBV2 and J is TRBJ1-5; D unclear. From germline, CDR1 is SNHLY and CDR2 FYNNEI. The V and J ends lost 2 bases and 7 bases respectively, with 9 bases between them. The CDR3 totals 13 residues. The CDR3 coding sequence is TGTGCCAGCAGTGAATGGAGGGTGCAGCCCCAGCATTTT. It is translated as CASSEWRVQPQHF.

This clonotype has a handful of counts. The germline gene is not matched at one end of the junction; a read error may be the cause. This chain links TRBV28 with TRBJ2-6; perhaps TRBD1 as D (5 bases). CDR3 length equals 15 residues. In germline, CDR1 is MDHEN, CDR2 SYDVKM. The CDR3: CASSLSDSGANVLAF. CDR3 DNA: TGTGCCAGCAGTTTATCCGACTCTGGGGCCAACGTCCTGGCTTTC.

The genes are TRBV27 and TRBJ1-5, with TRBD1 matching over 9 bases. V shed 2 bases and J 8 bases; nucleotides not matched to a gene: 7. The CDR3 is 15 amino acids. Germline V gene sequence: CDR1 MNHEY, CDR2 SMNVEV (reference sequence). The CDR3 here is CASSLRTGAGEPQHF. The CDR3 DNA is TGTGCCAGCAGTTTAAGGACAGGGGCTGGGGAGCCCCAGCATTTT.

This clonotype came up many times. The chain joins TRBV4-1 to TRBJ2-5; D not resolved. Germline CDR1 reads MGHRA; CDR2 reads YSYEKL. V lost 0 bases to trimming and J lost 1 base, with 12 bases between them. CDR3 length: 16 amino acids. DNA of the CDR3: TGCGCCAGCAGCCAAGATAGGTCCGTCCCCCAAGAGACCCAGTACTTC. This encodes CASSQDRSVPQETQYF.

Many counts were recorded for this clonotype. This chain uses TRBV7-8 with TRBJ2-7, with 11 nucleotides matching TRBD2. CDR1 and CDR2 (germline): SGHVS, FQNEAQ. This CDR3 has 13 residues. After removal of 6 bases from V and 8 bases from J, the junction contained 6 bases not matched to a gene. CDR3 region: CASSYSGRAKQYF. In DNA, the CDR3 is TGTGCCAGCAGTTATAGCGGGAGGGCCAAGCAGTACTTC.

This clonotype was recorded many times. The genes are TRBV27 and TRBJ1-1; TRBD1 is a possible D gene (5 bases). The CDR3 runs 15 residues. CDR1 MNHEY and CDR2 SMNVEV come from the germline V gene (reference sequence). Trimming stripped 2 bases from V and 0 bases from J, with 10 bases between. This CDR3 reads CASSLREGMNTEAFF. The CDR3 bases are TGTGCCAGCAGTTTACGGGAGGGGATGAACACTGAAGCTTTCTTT.

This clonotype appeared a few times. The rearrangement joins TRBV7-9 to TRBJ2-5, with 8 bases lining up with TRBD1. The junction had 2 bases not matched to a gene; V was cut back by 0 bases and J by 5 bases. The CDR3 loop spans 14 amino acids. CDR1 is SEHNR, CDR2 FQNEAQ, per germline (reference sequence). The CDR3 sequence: CASSLAQGDETQYF. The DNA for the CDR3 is TGTGCCAGCAGCTTAGCACAGGGGGACGAGACCCAGTACTTC.

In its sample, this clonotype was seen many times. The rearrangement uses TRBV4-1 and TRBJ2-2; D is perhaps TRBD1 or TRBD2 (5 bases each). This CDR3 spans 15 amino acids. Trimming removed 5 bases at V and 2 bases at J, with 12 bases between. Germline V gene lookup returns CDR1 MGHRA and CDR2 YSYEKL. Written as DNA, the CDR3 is TGCGCCAGCAGCACCGAAGGGACCAACACCGGGGAGCTGTTTTTT. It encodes CASSTEGTNTGELFF.

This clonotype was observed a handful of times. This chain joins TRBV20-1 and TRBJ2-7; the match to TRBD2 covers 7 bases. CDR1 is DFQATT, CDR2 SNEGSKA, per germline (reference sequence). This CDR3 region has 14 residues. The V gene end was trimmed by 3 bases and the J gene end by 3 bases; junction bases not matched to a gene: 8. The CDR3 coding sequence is TGCAGTGCTAGCGGACTAGGAGCCGGCTACGAGCAGTACTTC. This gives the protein CSASGLGAGYEQYF.

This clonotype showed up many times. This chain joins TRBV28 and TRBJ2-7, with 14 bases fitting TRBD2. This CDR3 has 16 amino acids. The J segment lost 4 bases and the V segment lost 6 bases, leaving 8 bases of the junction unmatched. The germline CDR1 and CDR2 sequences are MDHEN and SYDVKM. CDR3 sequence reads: CASRSLTSGREYEQYF. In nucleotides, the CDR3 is TGTGCCAGCAGATCCCTGACTAGCGGGAGGGAATACGAGCAGTACTTC.

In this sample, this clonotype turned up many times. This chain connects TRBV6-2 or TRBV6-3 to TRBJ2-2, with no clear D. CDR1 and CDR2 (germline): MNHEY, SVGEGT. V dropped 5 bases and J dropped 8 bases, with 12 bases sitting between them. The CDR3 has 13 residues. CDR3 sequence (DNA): TGTGCCAGCAGTGCCGATGAGCGAGGGGAGCTGTTTTTT. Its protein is CASSADERGELFF.

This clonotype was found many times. This CDR3 reads CASSLGRGQTEAFF. In DNA, the CDR3 is TGTGCCAGCAGCTTAGGCAGGGGGCAAACTGAAGCTTTCTTT. The rearrangement links TRBV7-2 to TRBJ1-1, with 8 bases that match TRBD1. With 1 base clipped from V and 5 bases from J, the junction kept 3 bases outside the gene matches. The CDR3 is 14 amino acids. Germline assignment: CDR1 SGHTA and CDR2 FQGNSA.